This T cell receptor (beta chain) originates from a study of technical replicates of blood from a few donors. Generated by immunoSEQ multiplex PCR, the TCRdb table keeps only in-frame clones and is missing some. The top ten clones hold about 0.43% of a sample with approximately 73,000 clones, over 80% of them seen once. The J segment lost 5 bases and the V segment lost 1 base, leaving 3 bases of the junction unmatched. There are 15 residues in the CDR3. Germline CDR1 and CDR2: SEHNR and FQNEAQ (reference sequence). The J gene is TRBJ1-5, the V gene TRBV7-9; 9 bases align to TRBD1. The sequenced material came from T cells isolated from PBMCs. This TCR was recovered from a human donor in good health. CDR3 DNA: TGTGCCAGCAGCTTAGAGGACAGGGGAGATCAGCCCCAGCATTTT. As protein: CASSLEDRGDQPQHF.